The T cell receptor beta chain described here comes from a study of blood T cells in healthy people across ages. Through a sample-barcoded 5' primer and a J-beta primer mix, a second PCR was run for about 6 to 11 cycles. TCRdb ran MiXCR on the 5' RACE reads and lists one entry per CDR3 protein. The sample records roughly 1,800,000 distinct CDR3 sequences, around 50% being singletons. Per the germline V gene, CDR1 is MNHEY and CDR2 is SVGEGT. The CDR3 is 15 residues long. The chain joins TRBV6-2 or TRBV6-3 to TRBJ2-4; TRBD2 aligns across 8 bases. The J call is in doubt because the DNA end fits TRBJ2-7 better. The sequence was collected from a woman in her forties in good health. Material for sequencing was blood. CDR3 protein: CASSSIAGSTYEQYF. CDR3 sequence (DNA): TGTGCCAGCAGCTCCATAGCGGGGTCTACGTACGAGCAGTACTTC.